These 14 T cell receptor beta chains came from one sample sequenced in a study of radiotherapy plus CTLA-4 blockade in lung cancer. TCRdb keeps only in-frame clones here, not all; method: immunoSEQ multiplex PCR. The sample consists of fewer than 140,000 clones, approximately 81% of them appearing once. The starting material was peripheral blood, obtained from a patient treated with radiotherapy plus ipilimumab. The origin of the receptors is a human donor with non-small cell lung cancer that progressed on radiotherapy plus ipilimumab. Some clones in this sample may be carry-over from other donors' samples.

This chain connects TRBV6-5 to TRBJ2-7, with D uncertain. Germline loops: CDR1 MNHEY, CDR2 SVGAGI. V was shortened by 5 bases and J by 1 base, with 12 bases between the two germline ends. This CDR3 spans 14 amino acids. CDR3 in DNA: TGTGCCAGCAGTGGCTGGACCGAGTCCTACGAGCAGTACTTC. Encoded protein: CASSGWTESYEQYF.

This chain joins TRBV4-2 and TRBJ2-5; perhaps TRBD1 as D (6 bases). Trimming shortened V by 0 bases and J by 4 bases, and 15 bases separated the two germline ends. The V gene's germline CDR1 is LGHNA and CDR2 YNFKEQ. This CDR3 spans 16 amino acids. The CDR3, as DNA: TGTGCCAGCAGCCAAGATAGCACGGCAGGGGTAGAGACCCAGTACTTC. This encodes CASSQDSTAGVETQYF.

V and J are TRBV4-2 and TRBJ2-7, with TRBD2 as a possible D gene (6 bases). Trimming removed 1 base at V and 2 bases at J, with 18 bases between. This CDR3 has 17 residues. The germline CDR1 and CDR2 sequences are LGHNA and YNFKEQ. Here the CDR3 reads CASSQVAGNRLPYEQYF. CDR3 bases: TGTGCCAGCAGCCAAGTGGCGGGGAACAGACTTCCCTACGAGCAGTACTTC.

The V call is TRBV5-5, the J call TRBJ1-6; D is ambiguous. V was trimmed by 6 bases and J by 2 bases, leaving 12 bases between them. The V gene's germline CDR1 is SGHKS and CDR2 YYEKEE (reference sequence). The CDR3 covers 15 residues. DNA of the CDR3: TGTGCCAGCACCCTGTTGACCGCCTATAATTCACCCCTCCACTTT. Encoded protein: CASTLLTAYNSPLHF.

The V and J genes are TRBV28 and TRBJ1-2; 7 bases align to TRBD1. Germline V gene lookup returns CDR1 MDHEN and CDR2 SYDVKM. The CDR3 has 14 residues. V shed 6 bases and J 4 bases; nucleotides not matched to a gene: 8. The CDR3, as DNA: TGTGCCAGCAGCCCGGGACAGATACTCTATGGCTACACCTTC. Its protein is CASSPGQILYGYTF.

This chain joins TRBV4-3 and TRBJ1-2; 7 positions match TRBD1. CDR1 is LGHNA, CDR2 YSLEER, per germline. V gave up 1 base and J gave up 1 base; unmatched junction bases: 3. The CDR3 contains 15 residues. In DNA form, the CDR3 reads TGCGCCAGCAGCCAAGCAGGGGACAGTAACTATGGCTACACCTTC. Translation: CASSQAGDSNYGYTF.

This clone has only a few counts. The V call is TRBV19, the J call TRBJ2-5; 7 positions agree with TRBD1. Trimming cost V 8 bases and J 7 bases; bases outside gene matches: 13. Germline lookup yields CDR1 LNHDA and CDR2 SQIVND (reference sequence). The CDR3 sequence is 14 residues long. Written as DNA, the CDR3 is TGTGCCAGTCGAAACCGGGACAGCGATATGACCCAGTACTTC. Amino acid sequence: CASRNRDSDMTQYF.

This sequence joins TRBV6-5 and TRBJ2-7; 7 bases align to TRBD1. In germline, CDR1 is MNHEY, CDR2 SVGAGI. This CDR3 contains 13 residues. With 2 bases clipped from V and 7 bases from J, the junction kept 5 bases outside the gene matches. The CDR3 region is CASSYGTDMEQYF. Written as DNA, the CDR3 is TGTGCCAGCAGTTACGGGACAGACATGGAGCAGTACTTC.

J is TRBJ2-2 and V is TRBV5-1, with 9 bases matching TRBD1. Germline CDR1 SGHRS, CDR2 YFSETQ. This CDR3 comprises 17 residues. The V gene end was trimmed by 1 base and the J gene end by 3 bases; junction bases not matched to a gene: 7. In nucleotides, the CDR3 is TGCGCCAGCAGCTTGAGGGCCGGGACAGGGTACACCGGGGAGCTGTTTTTT. Translated: CASSLRAGTGYTGELFF.

The CDR3 nucleotides read TGTGCCAGTAGTACCCGGACAGGGAGGCCTAATTCACCCCTCCACTTT. It yields the protein CASSTRTGRPNSPLHF. V and J are TRBV19 and TRBJ1-6; 8 bases are a match to TRBD1. The CDR3 spans 16 residues. After removal of 4 bases from V and 6 bases from J, the junction contained 8 bases not matched to a gene. Germline values: CDR1 LNHDA, CDR2 SQIVND (reference sequence).

The V and J genes are TRBV18 and TRBJ2-5; D is unresolved. Trimming took 3 bases from V and 1 from J, leaving 9 bases between them. Per the germline V gene, CDR1 is KGHSH and CDR2 is LQKENI. This CDR3 comprises 14 residues. The CDR3 here is CASSPDIFQETQYF. In DNA, the CDR3 is TGTGCCAGCTCACCGGATATCTTCCAAGAGACCCAGTACTTC.

The chain couples TRBV11-2 to TRBJ2-1, with 8 bases lining up with TRBD1. CDR3 length: 17 amino acids. V lost 1 base, J lost 0 bases, and 5 bases stayed unmatched. The germline V gene has CDR1 SGHAT and CDR2 FQNNGV. This chain's CDR3 is CASSLVPQGASYNEQFF. In DNA, the CDR3 is TGTGCCAGCAGCTTAGTGCCCCAGGGGGCCTCCTACAATGAGCAGTTCTTC.

The V gene is TRBV11-3, the J gene TRBJ2-7; TRBD1 matches 9 bases. The length of the CDR3 is 15 residues. The germline gives CDR1 SGHNT, CDR2 YENEEA. Unmatched junction bases numbered 10, after V lost 6 bases and J lost 4 bases. The CDR3, as DNA: TGTGCCAGCAGTTATAGGACAGGGGCGGGATACGAGCAGTACTTC. As protein: CASSYRTGAGYEQYF.

This sequence joins TRBV5-1 and TRBJ1-1; D might be TRBD1 (5 bases). This CDR3 spans 14 amino acids. Germline V lookup: CDR1 SGHRS, CDR2 YFSETQ. V lost 4 bases and J lost 3, with 13 bases in between. The CDR3 sequence: CASSLTGVDTEAFF. The CDR3 DNA reads as TGCGCCAGCAGCCTGACGGGGGTTGACACTGAAGCTTTCTTT. Complete variable domain (other parts from reference TRBV5-1 and TRBJ1-1): KAGVTQTPRYLIKTRGQQVTLSCSPISGHRSVSWYQQTPGQGLQFLFEYFSETQRNKGNFPGRFSGRQFSNSRSEMNVSTLELGDSALYLCASSLTGVDTEAFFGQGTRLTVV.